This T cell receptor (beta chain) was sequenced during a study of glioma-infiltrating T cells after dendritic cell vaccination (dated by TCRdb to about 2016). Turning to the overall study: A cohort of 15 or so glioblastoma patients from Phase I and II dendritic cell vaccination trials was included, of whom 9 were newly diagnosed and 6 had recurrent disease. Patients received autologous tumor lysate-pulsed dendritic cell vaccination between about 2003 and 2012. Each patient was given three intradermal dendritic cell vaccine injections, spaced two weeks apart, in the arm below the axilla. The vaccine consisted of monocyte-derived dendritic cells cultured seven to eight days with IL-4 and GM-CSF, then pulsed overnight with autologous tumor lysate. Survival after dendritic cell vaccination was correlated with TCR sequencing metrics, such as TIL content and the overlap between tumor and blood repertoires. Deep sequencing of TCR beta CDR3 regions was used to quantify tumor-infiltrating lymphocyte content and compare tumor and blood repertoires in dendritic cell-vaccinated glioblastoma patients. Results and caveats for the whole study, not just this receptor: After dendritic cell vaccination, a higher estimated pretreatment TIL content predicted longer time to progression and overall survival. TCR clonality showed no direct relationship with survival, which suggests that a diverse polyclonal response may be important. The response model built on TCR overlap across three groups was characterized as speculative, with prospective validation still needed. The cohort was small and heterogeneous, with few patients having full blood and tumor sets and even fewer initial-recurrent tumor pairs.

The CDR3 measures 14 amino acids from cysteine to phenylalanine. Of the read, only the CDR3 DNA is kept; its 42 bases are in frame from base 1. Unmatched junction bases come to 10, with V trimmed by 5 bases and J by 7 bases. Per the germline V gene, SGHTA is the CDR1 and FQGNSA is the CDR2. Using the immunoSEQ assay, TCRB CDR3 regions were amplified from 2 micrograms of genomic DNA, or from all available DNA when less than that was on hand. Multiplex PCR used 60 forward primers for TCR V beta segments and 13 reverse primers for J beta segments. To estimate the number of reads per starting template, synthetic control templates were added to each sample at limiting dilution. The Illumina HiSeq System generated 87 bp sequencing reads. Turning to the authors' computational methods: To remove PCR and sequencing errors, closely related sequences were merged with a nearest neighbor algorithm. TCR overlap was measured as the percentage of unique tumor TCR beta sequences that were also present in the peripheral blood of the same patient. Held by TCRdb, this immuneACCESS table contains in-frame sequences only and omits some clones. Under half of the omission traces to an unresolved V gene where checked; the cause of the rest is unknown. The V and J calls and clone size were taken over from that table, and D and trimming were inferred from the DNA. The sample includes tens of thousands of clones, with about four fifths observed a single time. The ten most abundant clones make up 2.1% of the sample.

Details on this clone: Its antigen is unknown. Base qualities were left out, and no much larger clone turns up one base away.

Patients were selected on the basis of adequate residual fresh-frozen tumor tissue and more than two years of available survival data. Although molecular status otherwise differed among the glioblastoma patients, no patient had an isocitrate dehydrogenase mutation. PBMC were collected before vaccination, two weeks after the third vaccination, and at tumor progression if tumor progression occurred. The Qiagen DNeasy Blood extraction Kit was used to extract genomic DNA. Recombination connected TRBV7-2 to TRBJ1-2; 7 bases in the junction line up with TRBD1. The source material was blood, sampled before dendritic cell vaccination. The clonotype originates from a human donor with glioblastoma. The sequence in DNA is TGTGCCAGCAGCAGAGGGGGCGCGAAATCTGGCTACACCTTC. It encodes CASSRGGAKSGYTF.